These T cell receptor beta chains were read from a single sample in a study of liver allograft versus peripheral blood T cells. MiXCR was run by TCRdb on the reads, yielding one entry per CDR3 protein. The sample lists about 15,000 distinct CDR3 sequences; about 20% were seen once. The receptors here all came from a human patient who had a liver transplant. The T cells may partly be graft donor cells. Each CDR3 is given with its conserved first and last residue. D genes are given only for firm matches. Some rows mark clone size as missing; the rest say once, few, many or name a class of expanded clone.

TRBJ1-4 TRBD1 TRBV20-1 few TGCAGCAACAGGGGGCCAGGCGAAAAACTGTTTTTT CSNRGPGEKLFF
TRBJ1-3 - TRBV18 many TGTGCCAGCTCACCGGGGATCGTTACTTCTGGAAACACCATATATTTT CASSPGIVTSGNTIYF
TRBJ2-6 TRBD2 TRBV5-4 - TGTGCCAGCAGCCCGGGGGGGATGGCGTCTGGGGCCAACGTCCTGACTTTC CASSPGGMASGANVLTF
TRBJ1-5 - TRBV6-1 few TGTGCCAGCGCGGCCCAATTGCATCAGCCCCAGCATTTT CASAAQLHQPQHF
TRBJ1-1 - TRBV6-2/TRBV6-3 - TGTGCCAGCAGTCTTGTACTTAACACTGAAGCTTTCTTT CASSLVLNTEAFF
TRBJ1-2 - TRBV5-5 many TGTGCCAGCAGCTTGGGGGGTTTCGGCTACACCTTC CASSLGGFGYTF
TRBJ2-7 - TRBV19 - TGTGCCAGTACCCCCACGGCAGGGGGGGACGAGCAGTACTTC CASTPTAGGDEQYF
TRBJ2-7 TRBD2 TRBV7-9 many TGTGCCAGCACGAAGGGGGCACGAAGCGGGAGGGTCCCCTACGAGCAGTACTTC CASTKGARSGRVPYEQYF
TRBJ1-5 - TRBV12-3/TRBV12-4 - TGTGCCAGCAGTTTACATGTCCTTTCGAGACAGGAGCCAAGACGCCAAAGTCTTTATCAGCCCCAGCATTTT CASSLHVLSRQEPRRQSLYQPQHF
TRBJ1-2 - TRBV12-3/TRBV12-4 once TGTGCCAGCAGTTTATCGGGAGACTATGGCTACACCTTC CASSLSGDYGYTF